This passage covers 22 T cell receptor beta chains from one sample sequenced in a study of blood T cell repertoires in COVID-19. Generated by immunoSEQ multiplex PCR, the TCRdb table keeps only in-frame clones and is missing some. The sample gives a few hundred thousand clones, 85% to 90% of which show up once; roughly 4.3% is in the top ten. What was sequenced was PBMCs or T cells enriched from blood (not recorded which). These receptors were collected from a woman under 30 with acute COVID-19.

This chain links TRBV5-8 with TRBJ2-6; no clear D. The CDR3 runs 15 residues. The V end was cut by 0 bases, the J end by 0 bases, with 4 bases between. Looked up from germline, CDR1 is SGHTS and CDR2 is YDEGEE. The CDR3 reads CASSLVVSGANVLTF. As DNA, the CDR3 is TGTGCCAGCAGCTTGGTCGTCTCTGGGGCCAACGTCCTGACTTTC.

CDR3 amino acids: CASKSPGSSYNEQFF. CDR3 DNA sequence: TGTGCCAGCAAATCGCCGGGTAGCTCCTACAATGAGCAGTTCTTC. This chain connects TRBV28 to TRBJ2-1; D is unresolved. Germline V gene data show CDR1 as MDHEN and CDR2 as SYDVKM. The CDR3 is 15 amino acids. V lost 7 bases to trimming and J lost 0 bases, with 13 bases between them.

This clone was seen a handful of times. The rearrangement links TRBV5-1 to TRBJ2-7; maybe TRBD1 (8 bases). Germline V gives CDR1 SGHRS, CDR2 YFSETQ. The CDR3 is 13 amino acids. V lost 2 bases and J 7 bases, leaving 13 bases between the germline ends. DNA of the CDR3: TGCGCCAGCAGCTTTACAGGGGGAGGGGAGCAGTACTTC. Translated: CASSFTGGGEQYF. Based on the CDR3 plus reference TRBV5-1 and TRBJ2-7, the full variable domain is KAGVTQTPRYLIKTRGQQVTLSCSPISGHRSVSWYQQTPGQGLQFLFEYFSETQRNKGNFPGRFSGRQFSNSRSEMNVSTLELGDSALYLCASSFTGGGEQYFGPGTRLTVT.

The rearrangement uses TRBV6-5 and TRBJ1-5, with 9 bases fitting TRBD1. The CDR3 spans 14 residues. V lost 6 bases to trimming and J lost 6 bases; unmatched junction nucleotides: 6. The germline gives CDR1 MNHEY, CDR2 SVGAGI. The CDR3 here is CASSRGQGTQPQHF. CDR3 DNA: TGTGCCAGCAGCCGGGGACAGGGCACTCAGCCCCAGCATTTT.

CDR3 nucleotide sequence: TGTGCCAGCAGTCTTAGACAGGGCGTCAATGAAAAACTGTTTTTT. Translated, it gives CASSLRQGVNEKLFF. The genes are TRBV28 and TRBJ1-4; the match to TRBD1 covers 7 bases. CDR3 length: 15 residues. The J segment lost 5 bases and the V segment lost 5 bases, leaving 8 bases of the junction unmatched. The germline V gene has CDR1 MDHEN and CDR2 SYDVKM.

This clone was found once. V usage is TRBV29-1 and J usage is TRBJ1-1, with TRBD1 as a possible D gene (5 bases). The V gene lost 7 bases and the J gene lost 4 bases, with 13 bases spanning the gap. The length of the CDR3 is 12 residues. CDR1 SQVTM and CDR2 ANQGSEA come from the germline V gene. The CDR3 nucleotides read TGCAGCGCTGGGGCGGGGAGCACTGAAGCTTTCTTT. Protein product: CSAGAGSTEAFF. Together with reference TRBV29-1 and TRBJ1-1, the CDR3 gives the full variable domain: SAVISQKPSRDICQRGTSLTIQCQVDSQVTMMFWYRQQPGQSLTLIATANQGSEATYESGFVIDKFPISRPNLTFSTLTVSNMSPEDSSIYLCSAGAGSTEAFFGQGTRLTVV.

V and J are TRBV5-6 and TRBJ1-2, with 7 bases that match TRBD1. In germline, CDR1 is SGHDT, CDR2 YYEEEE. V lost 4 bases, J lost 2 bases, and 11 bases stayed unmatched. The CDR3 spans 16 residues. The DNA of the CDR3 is TGTGCCAGCAGCCCCTTACAGGGGAATGACAACTATGGCTACACCTTC. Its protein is CASSPLQGNDNYGYTF.

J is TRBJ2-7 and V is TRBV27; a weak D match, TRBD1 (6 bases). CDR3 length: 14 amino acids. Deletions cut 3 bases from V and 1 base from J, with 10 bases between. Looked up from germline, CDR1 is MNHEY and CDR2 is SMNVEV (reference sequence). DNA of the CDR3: TGTGCCAGCAGTTTTGGGGGCAGATCCTACGAGCAGTACTTC. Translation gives CASSFGGRSYEQYF.

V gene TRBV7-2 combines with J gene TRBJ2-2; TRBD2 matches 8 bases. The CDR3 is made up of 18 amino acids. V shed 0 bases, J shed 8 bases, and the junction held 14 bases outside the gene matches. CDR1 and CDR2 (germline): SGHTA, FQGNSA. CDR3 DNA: TGTGCCAGCAGCTTAGCCGGAGGTCTTAGCGGGACTTTGGGGGAGCTGTTTTTT. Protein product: CASSLAGGLSGTLGELFF.

The CDR3 reads CASSLGYRPNTGELFF. CDR3 DNA: TGCGCCAGCAGCTTGGGGTACAGGCCCAACACCGGGGAGCTGTTTTTT. V and J are TRBV5-1 and TRBJ2-2; perhaps TRBD1 as D (5 bases). The CDR3 covers 16 residues. Germline V gene sequence: CDR1 SGHRS, CDR2 YFSETQ. V shed 0 bases and J shed 2 bases, with 11 bases lying between them.

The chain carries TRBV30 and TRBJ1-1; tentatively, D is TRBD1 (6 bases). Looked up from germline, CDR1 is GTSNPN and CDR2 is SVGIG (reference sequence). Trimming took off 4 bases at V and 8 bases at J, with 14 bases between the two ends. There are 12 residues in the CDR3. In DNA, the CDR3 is TGTGCCTGGATGTGGGGGGGGCCCGAAGCTTTCTTT. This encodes CAWMWGGPEAFF. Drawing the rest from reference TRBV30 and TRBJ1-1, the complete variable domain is SQTIHQWPATLVQPVGSPLSLECTVEGTSNPNLYWYRQAAGRGLQLLFYSVGIGQISSEVPQNLSASRPQDRQFILSSKKLLLSDSGFYLCAWMWGGPEAFFGQGTRLTVV.

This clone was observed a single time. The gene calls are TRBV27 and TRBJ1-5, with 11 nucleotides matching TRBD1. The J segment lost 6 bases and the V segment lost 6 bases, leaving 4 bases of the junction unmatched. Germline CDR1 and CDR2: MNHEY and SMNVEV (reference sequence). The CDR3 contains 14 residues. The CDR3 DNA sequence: TGTGCCAGCAGCTTGGACAGGGGGCGTCAGCCCCAGCATTTT. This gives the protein CASSLDRGRQPQHF.

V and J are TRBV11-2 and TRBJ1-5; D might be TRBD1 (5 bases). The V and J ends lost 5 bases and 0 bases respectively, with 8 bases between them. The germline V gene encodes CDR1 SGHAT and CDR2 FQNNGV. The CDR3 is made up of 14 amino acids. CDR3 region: CASSQGHSNQPQHF. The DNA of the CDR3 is TGTGCCAGCAGCCAGGGTCATAGCAATCAGCCCCAGCATTTT.

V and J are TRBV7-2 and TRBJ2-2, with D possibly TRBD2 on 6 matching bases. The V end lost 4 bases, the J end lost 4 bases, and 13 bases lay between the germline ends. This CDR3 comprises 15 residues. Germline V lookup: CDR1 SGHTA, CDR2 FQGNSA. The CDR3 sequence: CASSSLMGGTGELFF. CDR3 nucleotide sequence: TGTGCCAGCAGCTCCCTAATGGGGGGCACCGGGGAGCTGTTTTTT.

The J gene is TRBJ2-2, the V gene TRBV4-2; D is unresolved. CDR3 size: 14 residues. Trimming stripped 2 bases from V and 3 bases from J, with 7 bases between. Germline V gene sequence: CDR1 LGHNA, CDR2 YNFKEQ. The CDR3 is CASSQSGYTGELFF. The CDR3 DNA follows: TGTGCCAGCAGCCAATCCGGGTACACCGGGGAGCTGTTTTTT.

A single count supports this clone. This chain's CDR3 is CASSFLVRTSGTYNEQFF. The CDR3 DNA is TGTGCCAGCAGTTTTTTAGTCCGGACTAGCGGTACCTACAATGAGCAGTTCTTC. V is TRBV28 and J is TRBJ2-1, with 10 bases lining up with TRBD2. The CDR3 spans 18 residues. CDR1 is MDHEN, CDR2 SYDVKM, per germline. V was pared by 3 bases and J by 2 bases, with 10 bases of the junction left unmatched. The entire variable domain, with the rest obtained from reference TRBV28 and TRBJ2-1, is as follows: DVKVTQSSRYLVKRTGEKVFLECVQDMDHENMFWYRQDPGLGLRLIYFSYDVKMKEKGDIPEGYSVSREKKERFSLILESASTNQTSMYLCASSFLVRTSGTYNEQFFGPGTRLTVL.

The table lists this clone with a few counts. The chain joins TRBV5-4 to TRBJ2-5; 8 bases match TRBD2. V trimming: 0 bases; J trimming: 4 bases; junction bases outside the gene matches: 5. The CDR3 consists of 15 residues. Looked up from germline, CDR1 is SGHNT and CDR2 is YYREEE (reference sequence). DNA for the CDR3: TGTGCCAGCAGCTTGGATCCGGGAGGGGGAGAGACCCAGTACTTC. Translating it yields CASSLDPGGGETQYF.

The CDR3 DNA sequence: TGTGCCAGCCGATTACTGGACAGGCTAAATCAGCCCCAGCATTTT. Residues: CASRLLDRLNQPQHF. This chain links TRBV2 with TRBJ1-5, with 7 bases lining up with TRBD1. Germline values: CDR1 SNHLY, CDR2 FYNNEI. The CDR3 is 15 residues long. With 8 bases clipped from V and 4 bases from J, the junction kept 11 bases outside the gene matches.

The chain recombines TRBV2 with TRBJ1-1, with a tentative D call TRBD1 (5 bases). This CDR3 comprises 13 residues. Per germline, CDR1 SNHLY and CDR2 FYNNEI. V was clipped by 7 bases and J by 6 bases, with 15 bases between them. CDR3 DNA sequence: TGTGCCAGCAACCCAGGGAGGGGTGCTGAAGCTTTCTTT. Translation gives CASNPGRGAEAFF. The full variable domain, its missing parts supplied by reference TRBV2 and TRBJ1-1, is EPEVTQTPSHQVTQMGQEVILRCVPISNHLYFYWYRQILGQKVEFLVSFYNNEISEKSEIFDDQFSVERPDGSNFTLKIRSTKLEDSAMYFCASNPGRGAEAFFGQGTRLTVV.

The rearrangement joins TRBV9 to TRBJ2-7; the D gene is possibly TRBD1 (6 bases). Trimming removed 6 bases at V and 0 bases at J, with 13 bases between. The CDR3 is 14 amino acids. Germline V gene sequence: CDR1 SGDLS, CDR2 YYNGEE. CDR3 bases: TGTGCCAGCACCGCAGGGGTGGCCTCCTACGAGCAGTACTTC. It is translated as CASTAGVASYEQYF.

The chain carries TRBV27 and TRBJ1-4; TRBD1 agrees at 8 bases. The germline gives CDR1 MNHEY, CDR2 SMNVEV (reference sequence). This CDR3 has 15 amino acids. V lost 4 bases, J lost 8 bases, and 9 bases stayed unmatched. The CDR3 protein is CASSSYLDRAEKLFF. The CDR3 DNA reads TGTGCCAGCAGTTCGTACTTGGACAGGGCCGAAAAACTGTTTTTT.

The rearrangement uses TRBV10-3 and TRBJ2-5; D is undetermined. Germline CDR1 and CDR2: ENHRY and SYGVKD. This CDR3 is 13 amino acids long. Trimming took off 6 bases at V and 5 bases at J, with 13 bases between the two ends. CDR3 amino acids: CAISQDTGETQYF. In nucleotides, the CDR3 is TGTGCCATCAGCCAGGATACTGGGGAGACCCAGTACTTC.